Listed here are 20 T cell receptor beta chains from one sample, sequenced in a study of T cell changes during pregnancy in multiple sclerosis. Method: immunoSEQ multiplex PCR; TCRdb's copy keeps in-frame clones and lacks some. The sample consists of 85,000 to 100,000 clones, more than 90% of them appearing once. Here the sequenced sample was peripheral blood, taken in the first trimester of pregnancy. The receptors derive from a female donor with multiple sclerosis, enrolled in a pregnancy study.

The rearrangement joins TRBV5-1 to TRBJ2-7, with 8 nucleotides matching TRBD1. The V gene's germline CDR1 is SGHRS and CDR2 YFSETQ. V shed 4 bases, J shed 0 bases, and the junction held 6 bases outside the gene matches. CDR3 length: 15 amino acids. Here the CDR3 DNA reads TGCGCCAGCAGCCTAGGACAGGGTCACTCCTACGAGCAGTACTTC. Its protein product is CASSLGQGHSYEQYF.

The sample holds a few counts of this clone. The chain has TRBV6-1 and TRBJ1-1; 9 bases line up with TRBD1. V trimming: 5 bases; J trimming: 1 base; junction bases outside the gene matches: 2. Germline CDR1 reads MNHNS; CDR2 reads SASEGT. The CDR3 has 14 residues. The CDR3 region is CASSRGQGNTEAFF. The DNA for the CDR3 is TGTGCCAGCAGTAGGGGACAGGGGAACACTGAAGCTTTCTTT.

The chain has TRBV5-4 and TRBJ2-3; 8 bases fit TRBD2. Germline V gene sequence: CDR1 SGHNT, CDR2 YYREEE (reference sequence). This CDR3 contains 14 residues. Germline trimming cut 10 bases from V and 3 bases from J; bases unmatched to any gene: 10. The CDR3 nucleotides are TGTGCCGGGCAGCGGGAGTTGGGGACAGATACGCAGTATTTT. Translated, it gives CAGQRELGTDTQYF. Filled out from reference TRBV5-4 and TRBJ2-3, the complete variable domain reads ETGVTQSPTHLIKTRGQQVTLRCSSQSGHNTVSWYQQALGQGPQFIFQYYREEENGRGNFPPRFSGLQFPNYSSELNVNALELDDSALYLCAGQRELGTDTQYFGPGTRLTVL.

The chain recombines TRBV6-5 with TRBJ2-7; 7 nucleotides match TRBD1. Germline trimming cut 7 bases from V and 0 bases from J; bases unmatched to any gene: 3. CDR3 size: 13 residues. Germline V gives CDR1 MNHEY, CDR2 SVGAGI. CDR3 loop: CASNRQGSYEQYF. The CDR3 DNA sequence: TGTGCCAGCAACCGACAGGGCTCCTACGAGCAGTACTTC.

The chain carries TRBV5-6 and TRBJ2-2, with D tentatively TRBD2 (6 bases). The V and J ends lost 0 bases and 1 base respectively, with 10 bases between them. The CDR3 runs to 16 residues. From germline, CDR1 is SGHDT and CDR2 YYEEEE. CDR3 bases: TGTGCCAGCAGCTTGGGGGGTAGCGGGAACACCGGGGAGCTGTTTTTT. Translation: CASSLGGSGNTGELFF. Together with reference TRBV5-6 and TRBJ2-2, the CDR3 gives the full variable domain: DAGVTQSPTHLIKTRGQQVTLRCSPKSGHDTVSWYQQALGQGPQFIFQYYEEEERQRGNFPDRFSGHQFPNYSSELNVNALLLGDSALYLCASSLGGSGNTGELFFGEGSRLTVL.

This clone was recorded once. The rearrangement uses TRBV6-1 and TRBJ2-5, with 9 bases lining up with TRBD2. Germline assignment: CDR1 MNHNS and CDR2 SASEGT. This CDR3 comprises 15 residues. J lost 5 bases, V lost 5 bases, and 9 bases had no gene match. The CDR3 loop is CASSLPRGGLETQYF. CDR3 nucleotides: TGTGCCAGCAGTCTCCCGCGGGGGGGCTTGGAGACCCAGTACTTC.

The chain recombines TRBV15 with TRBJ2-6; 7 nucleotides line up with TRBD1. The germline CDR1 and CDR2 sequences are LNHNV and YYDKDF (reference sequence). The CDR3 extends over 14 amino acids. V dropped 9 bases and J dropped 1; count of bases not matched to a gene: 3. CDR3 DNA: TGTGCCACAAAGACAGGGTCTGGGGCCAACGTCCTGACTTTC. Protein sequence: CATKTGSGANVLTF. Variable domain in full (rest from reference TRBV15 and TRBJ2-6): DAMVIQNPRYQVTQFGKPVTLSCSQTLNHNVMYWYQQKSSQAPKLLFHYYDKDFNNEADTPDNFQSRRPNTSFCFLDIRSPGLGDTAMYLCATKTGSGANVLTFGAGSRLTVL.

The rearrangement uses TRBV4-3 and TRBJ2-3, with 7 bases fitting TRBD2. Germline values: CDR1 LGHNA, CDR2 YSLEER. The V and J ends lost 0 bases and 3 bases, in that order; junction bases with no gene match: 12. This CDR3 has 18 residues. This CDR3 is CASSQDIPAGVQTDTQYF. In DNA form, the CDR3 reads TGCGCCAGCAGCCAAGATATACCGGCGGGAGTTCAGACAGATACGCAGTATTTT.

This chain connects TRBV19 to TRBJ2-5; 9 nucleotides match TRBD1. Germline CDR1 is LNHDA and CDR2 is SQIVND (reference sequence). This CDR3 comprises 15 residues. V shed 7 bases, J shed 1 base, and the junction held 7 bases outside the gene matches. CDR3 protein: CASTQGDRVQETQYF. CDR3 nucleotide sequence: TGTGCCAGTACACAGGGGGACAGGGTCCAAGAGACCCAGTACTTC.

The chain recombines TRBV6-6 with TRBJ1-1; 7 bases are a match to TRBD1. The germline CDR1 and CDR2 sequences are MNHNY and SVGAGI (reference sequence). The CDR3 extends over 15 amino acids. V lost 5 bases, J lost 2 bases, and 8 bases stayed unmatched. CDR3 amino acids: CASSLIRDRNTEAFF. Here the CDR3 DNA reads TGTGCCAGCAGTCTAATCCGGGACAGAAACACTGAAGCTTTCTTT.

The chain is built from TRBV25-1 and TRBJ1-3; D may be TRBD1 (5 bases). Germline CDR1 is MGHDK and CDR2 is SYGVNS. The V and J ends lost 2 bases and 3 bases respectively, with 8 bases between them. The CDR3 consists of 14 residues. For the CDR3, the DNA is TGTGCCAGCAGTGAAACAGGTGGTGGAAACACCATATATTTT. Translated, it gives CASSETGGGNTIYF.

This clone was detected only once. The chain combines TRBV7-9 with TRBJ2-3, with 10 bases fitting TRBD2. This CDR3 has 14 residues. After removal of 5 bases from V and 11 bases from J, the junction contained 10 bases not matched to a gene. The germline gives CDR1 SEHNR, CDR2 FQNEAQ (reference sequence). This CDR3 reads CASSASSGRPRQYF. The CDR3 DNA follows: TGTGCCAGCAGCGCCAGTAGCGGGAGGCCTCGGCAGTATTTT.

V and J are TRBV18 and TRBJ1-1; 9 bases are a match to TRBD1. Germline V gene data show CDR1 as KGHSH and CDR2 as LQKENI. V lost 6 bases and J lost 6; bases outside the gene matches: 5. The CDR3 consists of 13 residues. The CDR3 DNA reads TGTGCCAGCTCCCTGGGACAGGGCCCTGAAGCTTTCTTT. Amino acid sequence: CASSLGQGPEAFF.

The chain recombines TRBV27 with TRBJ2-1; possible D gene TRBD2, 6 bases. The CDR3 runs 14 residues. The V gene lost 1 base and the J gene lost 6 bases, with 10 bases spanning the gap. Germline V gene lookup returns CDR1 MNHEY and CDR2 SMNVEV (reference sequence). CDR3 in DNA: TGTGCCAGCAGTTTATACGGGAGTGGCAATGAGCAGTTCTTC. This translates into CASSLYGSGNEQFF.

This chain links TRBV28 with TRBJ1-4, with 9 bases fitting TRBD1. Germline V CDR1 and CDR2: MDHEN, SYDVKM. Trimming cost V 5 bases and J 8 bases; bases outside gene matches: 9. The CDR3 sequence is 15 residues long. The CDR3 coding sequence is TGTGCCAGCAGTCTACAGGGGGCAATAGGCGAAAAACTGTTTTTT. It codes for CASSLQGAIGEKLFF. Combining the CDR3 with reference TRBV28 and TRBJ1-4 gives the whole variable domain DVKVTQSSRYLVKRTGEKVFLECVQDMDHENMFWYRQDPGLGLRLIYFSYDVKMKEKGDIPEGYSVSREKKERFSLILESASTNQTSMYLCASSLQGAIGEKLFFGSGTQLSVL.

As DNA, the CDR3 is TGTGCCTGGAGTCTGAATAGCGGGAGGACGGATACGCAGTATTTT. Amino acid sequence: CAWSLNSGRTDTQYF. The V gene is TRBV30, the J gene TRBJ2-3; TRBD2 matches 10 bases. V was pared by 2 bases and J by 6 bases, with 8 bases of the junction left unmatched. Germline lookup yields CDR1 GTSNPN and CDR2 SVGIG (reference sequence). The CDR3 contains 15 residues. The full variable domain, rest sourced from reference TRBV30 and TRBJ2-3, is SQTIHQWPATLVQPVGSPLSLECTVEGTSNPNLYWYRQAAGRGLQLLFYSVGIGQISSEVPQNLSASRPQDRQFILSSKKLLLSDSGFYLCAWSLNSGRTDTQYFGPGTRLTVL.

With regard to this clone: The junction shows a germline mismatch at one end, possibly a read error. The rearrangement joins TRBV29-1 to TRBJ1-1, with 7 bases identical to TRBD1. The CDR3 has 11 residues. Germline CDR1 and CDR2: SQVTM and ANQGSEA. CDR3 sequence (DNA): TGCAGCGTCGTCGAGCGTGACAGGGCCCGCTTT. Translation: CSVVERDRARF.

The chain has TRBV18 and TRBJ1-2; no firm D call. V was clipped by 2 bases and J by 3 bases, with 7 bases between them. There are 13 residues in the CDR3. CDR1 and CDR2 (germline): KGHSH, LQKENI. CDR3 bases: TGTGCCAGCTCACCAGGGCAGCACTATGGCTACACCTTC. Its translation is CASSPGQHYGYTF.

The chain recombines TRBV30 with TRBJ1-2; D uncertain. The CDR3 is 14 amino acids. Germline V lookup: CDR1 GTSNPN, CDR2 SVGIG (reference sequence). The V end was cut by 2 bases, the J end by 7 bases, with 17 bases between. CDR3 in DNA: TGTGCCTGGAGTACTGGATTCGGGTTGTCTGGCTACACCTTC. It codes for CAWSTGFGLSGYTF. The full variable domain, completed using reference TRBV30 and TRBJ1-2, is SQTIHQWPATLVQPVGSPLSLECTVEGTSNPNLYWYRQAAGRGLQLLFYSVGIGQISSEVPQNLSASRPQDRQFILSSKKLLLSDSGFYLCAWSTGFGLSGYTFGSGTRLTVV.

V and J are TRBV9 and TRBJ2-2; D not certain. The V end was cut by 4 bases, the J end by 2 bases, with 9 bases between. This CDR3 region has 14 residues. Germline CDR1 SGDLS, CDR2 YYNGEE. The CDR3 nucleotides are TGTGCCAGCAGCTTCCGTCCTAACACCGGGGAGCTGTTTTTT. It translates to CASSFRPNTGELFF.